This T cell receptor beta chain was found in a study of T cells in Graves' hyperthyroidism and ophthalmopathy. Amplified regions were TCR beta CDR3 sequences from RNA transcripts. A set of HTBI primers served as the primers for a first-round RT-PCR of the TCR CDR3. One entry per CDR3 protein results from TCRdb running MiXCR on the multiplex PCR reads. The table lists 250,000 or so distinct CDR3 sequences, around 15% of them singletons. It was at first hyperthyroidism diagnosis, before any ophthalmopathy symptoms, that the blood sample was taken. The PBMCs were taken from under 12 ml of fresh peripheral blood. This clonotype was observed at least ten times. Per the germline V gene, CDR1 is DFQATT and CDR2 is SNEGSKA (reference sequence). With 6 bases clipped from V and 6 bases from J, the junction kept 14 bases outside the gene matches. CDR3 size: 15 residues.

J is TRBJ2-3 and V is TRBV20-1; 8 bases fit TRBD2. The clonotype comes from a woman in her forties or fifties with Graves' hyperthyroidism that later progressed to Graves' ophthalmopathy. The sequenced material came from blood. The CDR3 nucleotides read TGCAGTGCCACCGGGAGGGTAGGGGAAATGGATACGCAGTATTTT. Translation: CSATGRVGEMDTQYF.